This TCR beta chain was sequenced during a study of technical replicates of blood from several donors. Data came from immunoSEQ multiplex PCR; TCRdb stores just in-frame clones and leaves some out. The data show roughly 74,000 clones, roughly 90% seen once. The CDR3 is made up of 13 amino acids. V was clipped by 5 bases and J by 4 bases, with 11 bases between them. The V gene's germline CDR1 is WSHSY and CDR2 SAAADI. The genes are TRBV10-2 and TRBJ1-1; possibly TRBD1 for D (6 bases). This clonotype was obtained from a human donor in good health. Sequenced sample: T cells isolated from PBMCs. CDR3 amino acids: CASSLQGSTEAFF. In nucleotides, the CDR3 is TGCGCCAGCAGTTTACAGGGTTCCACTGAAGCTTTCTTT.